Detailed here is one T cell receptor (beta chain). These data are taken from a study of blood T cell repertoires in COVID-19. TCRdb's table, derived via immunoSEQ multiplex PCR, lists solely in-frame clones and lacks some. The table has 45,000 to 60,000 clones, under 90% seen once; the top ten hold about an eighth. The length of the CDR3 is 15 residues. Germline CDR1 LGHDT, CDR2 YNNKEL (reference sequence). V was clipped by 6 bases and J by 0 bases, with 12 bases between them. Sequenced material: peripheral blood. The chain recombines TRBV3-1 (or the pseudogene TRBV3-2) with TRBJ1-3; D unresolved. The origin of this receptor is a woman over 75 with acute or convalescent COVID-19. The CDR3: CASSLDQDSGNTIYF. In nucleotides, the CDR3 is TGTGCCAGCAGTCTCGACCAGGACTCTGGAAACACCATATATTTT.